Listed here are 26 T cell receptor beta chains from one sample, sequenced in a study of OX40 agonist ivuxolimab in advanced cancers. Clones were read by immunoSEQ multiplex PCR, and TCRdb kept only the in-frame ones, dropping some. The sample lists over 45,000 clones; 88% were seen once. Material: CD4+ or CD8+ T cells sorted from blood, obtained in a trial of the OX40 agonist ivuxolimab. Every receptor here comes from an adult with an advanced solid tumor such as melanoma, head and neck, liver or kidney cancer.

The gene calls are TRBV7-2 and TRBJ2-7; 8 bases line up with TRBD2. The CDR3 is made up of 16 amino acids. The junction had 10 bases not matched to a gene; V was cut back by 2 bases and J by 4 bases. CDR1 is SGHTA and CDR2 is FQGNSA in the germline V gene. The DNA for the CDR3 is TGTGCCAGCAGCTTAAATCCCAGCGGGAGTGGTTACGAGCAGTACTTC. Protein: CASSLNPSGSGYEQYF.

A single count supports this clone. The chain links TRBV9 to TRBJ1-1; TRBD1 might be the D (5 bases). V lost 0 bases and J lost 6, with 12 bases in between. Germline CDR1 reads SGDLS; CDR2 reads YYNGEE. This CDR3 has 14 amino acids. The DNA of the CDR3 is TGTGCCAGCAGCGTAGTGCCAGGGATCGCTGAAGCTTTCTTT. It yields the protein CASSVVPGIAEAFF.

The genes are TRBV5-1 and TRBJ2-1; 9 nucleotides line up with TRBD1. Trimming took 5 bases from V and 2 from J; bases not matched to a gene: 5. Germline CDR1 SGHRS, CDR2 YFSETQ. The CDR3 has 15 residues. The CDR3 protein is CASSSGQGTYNEQFF. The CDR3 coding sequence is TGCGCCAGCAGTTCGGGACAGGGAACCTACAATGAGCAGTTCTTC.

The chain has TRBV9 and TRBJ2-7; D gene ambiguous. The germline V gene encodes CDR1 SGDLS and CDR2 YYNGEE. The CDR3 is 12 residues long. V shed 0 bases and J shed 4 bases, with 5 bases lying between them. The DNA for the CDR3 is TGTGCCAGCAGCGTAGTGGGGTACGAGCAGTACTTC. This encodes CASSVVGYEQYF.

The chain joins TRBV19 to TRBJ1-5; TRBD1 is a possible D gene (5 bases). CDR3 length: 14 amino acids. CDR1 is LNHDA, CDR2 SQIVND, per germline (reference sequence). V dropped 6 bases and J dropped 4 bases, with 13 bases sitting between them. The CDR3 region is CASRIHQGNQPQHF. The CDR3 DNA follows: TGTGCCAGTAGGATCCATCAGGGAAATCAGCCCCAGCATTTT.

This chain joins TRBV7-2 and TRBJ1-5; 8 bases map to TRBD1. The V gene end was trimmed by 1 base and the J gene end by 4 bases; junction bases not matched to a gene: 12. Germline loops: CDR1 SGHTA, CDR2 FQGNSA. This CDR3 region has 18 residues. The chain's CDR3 is CASSLDWTGQYGNQPQHF. The CDR3 nucleotides are TGTGCCAGCAGCTTAGATTGGACAGGGCAGTACGGGAATCAGCCCCAGCATTTT.

The chain couples TRBV15 to TRBJ1-4; D is perhaps TRBD1 (6 bases). This CDR3 region has 16 residues. Germline-derived CDR1 and CDR2 are LNHNV and YYDKDF (reference sequence). Trimming stripped 0 bases from V and 8 bases from J, with 16 bases between. The CDR3 DNA reads as TGTGCCACCAGCAGAGACTTCGGGGGCCGGGGAGAAAAACTGTTTTTT. This sequence encodes CATSRDFGGRGEKLFF.

V and J are TRBV19 and TRBJ2-2; 7 nucleotides agree with TRBD2. The CDR3 is made up of 13 amino acids. J was trimmed by 7 bases and V by 6 bases; bases with no gene match: 5. Germline V CDR1 and CDR2: LNHDA, SQIVND (reference sequence). Written as DNA, the CDR3 is TGTGCCAGTAGCACTAGCGTCGGCGGGGAGCTGTTTTTT. As protein: CASSTSVGGELFF.

The rearrangement links TRBV4-1 to TRBJ2-7; maybe TRBD1 (6 bases). The germline gives CDR1 MGHRA, CDR2 YSYEKL. The CDR3 totals 13 residues. Trimming took off 4 bases at V and 5 bases at J, with 12 bases between the two ends. The CDR3, as DNA: TGCGCCAGCAGCCCTCAGGGGTTCCACGAGCAGTACTTC. Protein product: CASSPQGFHEQYF.

Only one count was recorded for this clone. The V and J genes are TRBV19 and TRBJ2-1, with TRBD1 identical over 8 bases. Losses at the gene ends were 3 bases for V and 4 bases for J; bases not matched to a gene: 5. This CDR3 region has 15 residues. Germline V gene sequence: CDR1 LNHDA, CDR2 SQIVND (reference sequence). The CDR3 is CASSMGDRRYNEQFF. In DNA, the CDR3 is TGTGCCAGTAGTATGGGGGACAGGCGGTACAATGAGCAGTTCTTC.

The gene calls are TRBV6-1 and TRBJ1-2, with 7 bases matching TRBD1. There are 13 residues in the CDR3. The germline V gene has CDR1 MNHNS and CDR2 SASEGT. V was clipped by 4 bases and J by 4 bases; unmatched bases: 3. The CDR3 DNA reads as TGTGCCAGCAGTGGGGACAGAAGCTATGGCTACACCTTC. It translates to CASSGDRSYGYTF.

This sequence joins TRBV9 and TRBJ2-7; 9 bases are a match to TRBD2. CDR1 is SGDLS and CDR2 is YYNGEE in the germline V gene. After removal of 4 bases from V and 7 bases from J, the junction contained 18 bases not matched to a gene. This CDR3 spans 17 amino acids. The CDR3 DNA reads as TGTGCCAGCAGCCCCACGGGGGGAGCGGGAGGACCGGGGGAGCAGTACTTC. It specifies CASSPTGGAGGPGEQYF.

The gene calls are TRBV19 and TRBJ1-1; TRBD1 matches at 8 bases. V was pared by 1 base and J by 3 bases, with 7 bases of the junction left unmatched. Germline V lookup: CDR1 LNHDA, CDR2 SQIVND (reference sequence). CDR3 length: 16 amino acids. This CDR3 is CASSIAQGVEDTEAFF. CDR3 in DNA: TGTGCCAGTAGTATAGCACAGGGGGTCGAGGACACTGAAGCTTTCTTT.

This clone was detected only a few times. The chain carries TRBV4-3 and TRBJ1-5; tentatively, D is TRBD1 (6 bases). V was shortened by 4 bases and J by 5 bases, with 12 bases between the two germline ends. The CDR3 extends over 14 amino acids. The V gene's germline CDR1 is LGHNA and CDR2 YSLEER. The CDR3 DNA reads TGCGCCAGCAGCCCACAGGGCGACCATCAGCCCCAGCATTTT. Encoded protein: CASSPQGDHQPQHF.

This chain joins TRBV27 and TRBJ1-3, with no clear D. The V end was cut by 6 bases, the J end by 0 bases, with 9 bases between. The length of the CDR3 is 14 residues. Germline loops: CDR1 MNHEY, CDR2 SMNVEV (reference sequence). The CDR3 bases are TGTGCCAGCAGCAGAGGAAGCTCTGGAAACACCATATATTTT. Encoded protein: CASSRGSSGNTIYF.

This clone was recorded only once. The chain joins TRBV2 to TRBJ2-5, with a tentative D call TRBD2 (5 bases). Germline CDR1 and CDR2: SNHLY and FYNNEI. The ends were cut back, 6 bases at V and 5 bases at J, with 16 bases in the middle. This CDR3 comprises 14 residues. This CDR3 is CASRGTSIGETQYF. The CDR3 DNA reads TGTGCCAGCAGAGGAACTAGTATTGGGGAGACCCAGTACTTC. Combining the CDR3 with reference TRBV2 and TRBJ2-5 gives the whole variable domain EPEVTQTPSHQVTQMGQEVILRCVPISNHLYFYWYRQILGQKVEFLVSFYNNEISEKSEIFDDQFSVERPDGSNFTLKIRSTKLEDSAMYFCASRGTSIGETQYFGPGTRLLVL.

The CDR3 sequence: CAWSQGGRTNQPQHF. CDR3 in DNA: TGTGCCTGGAGTCAGGGCGGGAGGACCAATCAGCCCCAGCATTTT. The chain couples TRBV30 to TRBJ1-5; D might be TRBD1 (5 bases). Trimming stripped 2 bases from V and 3 bases from J, with 14 bases between. Per the germline V gene, CDR1 is GTSNPN and CDR2 is SVGIG (reference sequence). The CDR3 contains 15 residues.

The chain carries TRBV10-3 and TRBJ1-3, with 7 bases that match TRBD1. The CDR3 loop spans 12 amino acids. Germline V gene lookup returns CDR1 ENHRY and CDR2 SYGVKD. V was pared by 11 bases and J by 1 base, with 2 bases of the junction left unmatched. CDR3 region: CAAGGSGNTIYF. CDR3 nucleotide sequence: TGTGCCGCAGGGGGATCTGGAAACACCATATATTTT.

The V gene is TRBV5-4, the J gene TRBJ1-4, with D perhaps TRBD1 (5 bases). The CDR3 has 15 amino acids. CDR1 and CDR2 from the germline V gene are SGHNT and YYREEE (reference sequence). V was trimmed by 0 bases and J by 2 bases, leaving 8 bases between them. This CDR3 reads CASSLGQQTNEKLFF. The CDR3 DNA is TGTGCCAGCAGCTTGGGACAGCAGACTAATGAAAAACTGTTTTTT.

V gene TRBV7-9 combines with J gene TRBJ1-5; TRBD1 matches 11 bases. V shed 4 bases, J shed 2 bases, and the junction held 1 base outside the gene matches. Germline V gives CDR1 SEHNR, CDR2 FQNEAQ (reference sequence). This CDR3 has 15 amino acids. The CDR3 region is CASSWGQGGNQPQHF. Here the CDR3 DNA reads TGTGCCAGCAGCTGGGGACAGGGGGGCAATCAGCCCCAGCATTTT. The variable domain in full, completed from reference TRBV7-9 and TRBJ1-5, reads DTGVSQNPRHKITKRGQNVTFRCDPISEHNRLYWYRQTLGQGPEFLTYFQNEAQLEKSRLLSDRFSAERPKGSFSTLEIQRTEQGDSAMYLCASSWGQGGNQPQHFGDGTRLSIL.

V is TRBV19 and J is TRBJ1-1; unclear D gene. Germline CDR1 reads LNHDA; CDR2 reads SQIVND (reference sequence). There are 12 residues in the CDR3. The V end was cut by 1 base, the J end by 4 bases, with 4 bases between. CDR3 DNA sequence: TGTGCCAGTAGTATAGGCCTCACTGAAGCTTTCTTT. Amino acid sequence: CASSIGLTEAFF.

The chain combines TRBV18 with TRBJ2-3; D possibly matches TRBD1 or TRBD2 (5 bases each). Germline assignment: CDR1 KGHSH and CDR2 LQKENI. The CDR3 has 16 residues. The V gene lost 3 bases and the J gene lost 0 bases, with 13 bases spanning the gap. The CDR3 region has the DNA TGTGCCAGCTCACCCCTGCCGAGGGGAAGCACAGATACGCAGTATTTT. Translation gives CASSPLPRGSTDTQYF.

This clone was detected only once. The chain couples TRBV9 to TRBJ2-1; the match to TRBD2 covers 7 bases. The CDR3 has 15 residues. The V gene end was trimmed by 1 base and the J gene end by 7 bases; junction bases not matched to a gene: 8. Germline V CDR1 and CDR2: SGDLS, YYNGEE. The CDR3 DNA is TGTGCCAGCAGCGTACGGGGGACTACAAATAATGAGCAGTTCTTC. Translated, it gives CASSVRGTTNNEQFF.

The V gene is TRBV5-1, the J gene TRBJ2-7; 7 positions agree with TRBD2. Trimming took 2 bases from V and 6 from J; bases not matched to a gene: 5. There are 13 residues in the CDR3. Germline CDR1 reads SGHRS; CDR2 reads YFSETQ. Here the CDR3 DNA reads TGCGCCAGCAGCTTAAACTTAGCGGGCGAGCAGTACTTC. As protein: CASSLNLAGEQYF.

This CDR3 is CASSLLGPGQGLGEQYF. DNA for the CDR3: TGTGCCAGCAGTTTATTAGGACCGGGACAGGGTTTAGGCGAGCAGTACTTC. The chain links TRBV28 to TRBJ2-7, with 9 nucleotides matching TRBD1. The junction had 13 bases not matched to a gene; V was cut back by 1 base and J by 6 bases. The CDR3 runs 17 residues. CDR1 and CDR2 from the germline V gene are MDHEN and SYDVKM.

The chain is built from TRBV18 and TRBJ1-4; 9 nucleotides match TRBD1. V was clipped by 4 bases and J by 4 bases; unmatched bases: 7. The germline CDR1 and CDR2 sequences are KGHSH and LQKENI. The CDR3 is 16 amino acids. CDR3 protein: CASSLKPGQGNEKLFF. In DNA form, the CDR3 reads TGTGCCAGCTCACTTAAGCCGGGACAGGGTAATGAAAAACTGTTTTTT.